This TCR beta chain was sequenced in a study of human T cells and chemical hapten exposure (dated by TCRdb to about 2021). About the investigation overall: The libraries were sequenced as a pool, and the TCR yield per sample differed mostly because of small variations in library volumes within the pool. In alopecia patients, the study followed how the peripheral blood TCR repertoire changed in vivo over primary and secondary sensitization to diphenylcyclopropenone (DPC), a hapten. For every blood RNA sample, sequencing covered both the TCR alpha and TCR beta chains. The full study reports these points: Repeated subsampling changed both the strength of the expansion versus patch-test correlation and the threshold at which the correlation became significant. DPC sensitization did not change how many TCRs were above 1 in 1000 frequency, and no evidence was found of alterations in global repertoire structure.

Between the V and J ends, shortened by 3 bases and 5 bases respectively, the junction contains 16 bases. The germline V gene sets CDR1 to SGHRS and CDR2 to YFSETQ. The cysteine opens and the phenylalanine closes a CDR3 of 15 amino acids. The entry retains the CDR3 DNA only, 45 bases that are in frame from base 1. What the time point label conveys for this sample: healthy volunteer bleed at 2 weeks. Total RNA was extracted from unfractionated whole blood that had been collected in Tempus Blood RNA tubes. As TCR sequencing controls, a few healthy volunteers were used, with blood taken at day 0, 2 weeks and 6 weeks. This clonotype was observed at least ten times. Which antigen it targets is not known. No base-level quality is on record; no much larger clone is a single base apart. Library preparation was by RACE. The instrument given in TCRdb is NextSeq 500. During library preparation, unique molecular identifiers were attached to individual cDNA molecules so that TCRs could be counted quantitatively and reproducibly. In the authors' own workflow: A median of around 96,000 TCRs per sample was observed, with a range of 23,224 to 690,600. The Decombinator software suite was used to annotate V, J and CDR3 in the TCR reads. Every sample was subsampled to the same number of TCRs (28,000) for the PS versus PT1 abundance plots. TCRs were defined as expanded if absent before sensitization and observed at least eight times at the 2-week time point. TCRdb reran the public reads through fastp at Q25 and MiXCR, keeping productive beta chains. Records with the same CDR3 protein are collapsed into one entry carrying the most frequent genes and DNA. These V and J calls originate from TCRdb's pipeline instead of the authors' own analysis. This sample holds some 46,000 distinct CDR3 sequences; 3.5% to 4.5% were observed only once. Of the sample, approximately 1.7% falls within the top ten clones.

The chain is assembled from TRBV5-1 and TRBJ2-3, with the D gene possibly TRBD1 or TRBD2, each one fitting 5 bases. The source of this sequence is a female donor in good health. Some clones in this sample may be carry-over from other donors' samples. Input material: whole blood. DNA sequence: TGCGCCAGCAGCTCTACGGGACCCCGGGGAGATACGCAGTATTTT. Translation gives CASSSTGPRGDTQYF.